The 19 T cell receptor beta chains listed next were all sequenced from one sample in a study of kidney transplant recipient with SARS-CoV-2 infection. TCRdb itself ran the reads through MiXCR, one entry per CDR3 protein. The sample lists under 250,000 distinct CDR3 sequences; more than 25% were seen once. The starting material was a blood sample, obtained at baseline and on day 111 from a kidney transplant recipient. These receptors were obtained from a male patient younger than 45 who had COVID-19 and was a kidney transplant recipient. Some T cells may possibly be graft donor cells.

This clonotype was seen many times. The chain carries TRBV5-6 and TRBJ1-2; D unresolved. Germline CDR1 and CDR2: SGHDT and YYEEEE. Trimming removed 6 bases at V and 4 bases at J, with 22 bases between. The CDR3 spans 16 residues. CDR3 nucleotide sequence: TGTGCCAGCAAAAGGTCCAATAGTCGAAAGACCTATGGCTACACCTTC. Translating it yields CASKRSNSRKTYGYTF.

This clonotype was picked up many times. The CDR3 spells CASSGTRERDIQYF. The CDR3 DNA is TGTGCCAGCAGTGGGACTAGGGAGCGAGACATTCAGTACTTC. The gene calls are TRBV6-5 and TRBJ2-4; 8 bases are shared with TRBD2. The CDR3 is 14 amino acids. The V gene's germline CDR1 is MNHEY and CDR2 SVGAGI. Germline trimming cut 5 bases from V and 8 bases from J; bases unmatched to any gene: 8.

This clonotype appeared a few times. A much bigger clone sits one base away, suggesting this may be a read error. The gene calls are TRBV6-1 and TRBJ1-2; D is undetermined. CDR1 MNHNS and CDR2 SASEGT come from the germline V gene. The V and J ends lost 3 bases and 4 bases respectively, with 12 bases between them. The CDR3 is 14 residues long. The CDR3 nucleotides read TGTGCCAGCAGTGACCTGGGGTCCACCTATGGCTACACCTTC. Its translation is CASSDLGSTYGYTF.

Concerning this clonotype itself: A much larger clonotype is one base distant, so this may be a read error. The chain carries TRBV20-1 and TRBJ1-2; D might be TRBD1 (5 bases). The V gene lost 1 base and the J gene lost 0 bases, with 27 bases spanning the gap. From germline, CDR1 is DFQATT and CDR2 SNEGSKA (reference sequence). CDR3 size: 20 residues. CDR3 residues: CSARVVETEGVGQANYGYTF. Written as DNA, the CDR3 is TGCAGTGCTAGAGTGGTGGAGACAGAGGGCGTAGGCCAGGCTAACTATGGCTACACCTTC.

The chain combines TRBV3-1 with TRBJ2-3; D is perhaps TRBD2 (6 bases). Trimming cost V 0 bases and J 4 bases, with 11 bases left between them. The CDR3 runs 15 residues. Germline CDR1 LGHDT, CDR2 YNNKEL (reference sequence). The CDR3 spells CASSQDVASADTQYF. CDR3 in DNA: TGTGCCAGCAGCCAAGATGTGGCTAGCGCAGATACGCAGTATTTT.

Of note for this clonotype: A much larger clone differs by one base, so this may be a read error. The CDR3 end shows no conserved phenylalanine or tryptophan, and so a read error is likely. V usage is TRBV29-1 and J usage is TRBJ1-1, with D hard to call. V was pared by 3 bases and J by 4 bases, with 12 bases between. The germline V gene has CDR1 SQVTM and CDR2 ANQGSEA. This CDR3 has 13 amino acids. CDR3: CSVDRSSATEAFS. Here the CDR3 DNA reads TGCAGCGTTGATCGGTCTTCGGCCACTGAAGCTTTCTCT.

This clonotype was detected ten times or more. The V and J genes are TRBV28 and TRBJ1-5, with D possibly being TRBD1 (5 bases). Per the germline V gene, CDR1 is MDHEN and CDR2 is SYDVKM. The V and J ends lost 2 bases and 3 bases respectively, with 14 bases between them. The CDR3 totals 16 residues. The CDR3 DNA reads TGTGCCAGCAGTTTAAAGGGGACGCACGTCAATCAGCCCCAGCATTTT. Its translation is CASSLKGTHVNQPQHF.

This clonotype was observed at least ten times. The genes are TRBV20-1 and TRBJ1-2; D gene uncertain. Per the germline V gene, CDR1 is DFQATT and CDR2 is SNEGSKA (reference sequence). This CDR3 contains 10 residues. With 3 bases removed from V and 10 bases from J, the gap between germline ends came to 9 bases. The CDR3 nucleotides read TGCAGTGCTAGGGAATTGGACTACACCTTC. Protein: CSARELDYTF.

This rearrangement joins TRBV2 to TRBJ2-5; perhaps D is TRBD1 or TRBD2 (5 bases each). The ends were cut back, 6 bases at V and 5 bases at J, with 22 bases in the middle. The CDR3 is 16 amino acids. Looked up from germline, CDR1 is SNHLY and CDR2 is FYNNEI. The CDR3: CASRAYRGPRGETQYF. Here the CDR3 DNA reads TGTGCCAGCAGGGCATACCGGGGACCCCGAGGGGAGACCCAGTACTTC.

This clonotype was recorded many times. The rearrangement joins TRBV12-3 or TRBV12-4 to TRBJ1-2; D not resolved. The CDR3 runs to 17 residues. Between the trimmed V and J ends, which lost 5 bases and 4 bases, there was a span of 23 bases. Here the CDR3 reads CASSRGSSFRKTYGYTF. As DNA, the CDR3 is TGTGCCAGCAGTCGAGGAAGCAGCTTCCGAAAGACCTATGGCTACACCTTC.

This clonotype was picked up many times. CDR3 in amino acids: CASSDASKCRKTYGYTF. The CDR3 nucleotides are TGTGCCAGCAGCGATGCCTCTAAGTGCCGAAAGACCTATGGCTACACCTTC. This chain connects TRBV7-7 to TRBJ1-2; D call uncertain. The V end lost 5 bases, the J end lost 4 bases, and 23 bases lay between the germline ends. The CDR3 has 17 residues. Germline V gene lookup returns CDR1 SSHAT and CDR2 FNYEAQ (reference sequence).

V and J are TRBV7-3 and TRBJ2-3; weak D call: TRBD2 (5 bases). The CDR3 is 15 amino acids. Germline V CDR1 and CDR2: SGHTA, FQGTGA. Trimming left V 5 bases short and J 4 bases short, with 16 bases between. This CDR3 is CASSTQGRGADTQYF. CDR3 in DNA: TGTGCCAGCAGCACCCAAGGACGGGGTGCAGATACGCAGTATTTT.

Comment on this clonotype: A much larger clone differs by one base, so this may be a read error. The CDR3 end shows no conserved phenylalanine or tryptophan, and so a read error is likely. The V and J genes are TRBV11-3 and TRBJ2-1, with 9 positions matching TRBD1. CDR3 length equals 16 residues. The trim removed 5 bases at V and 5 bases at J, leaving 10 bases unmatched. Germline CDR1 and CDR2: SGHNT and YENEEA. CDR3 region: CASSQSQGQGHNEQFL. CDR3 DNA sequence: TGTGCCAGCAGCCAATCGCAGGGACAGGGCCACAATGAGCAGTTCCTC.

Points on this clonotype: This sequence may be a read error, since a much larger clone differs from it by one base. As DNA, the CDR3 is TGTGCCAGCAGTGGGTCAGCGCCTTACGGAAAGACCTATGGCTACACCTTC. Its translation is CASSGSAPYGKTYGYTF. The rearrangement links TRBV6-5 to TRBJ1-2, with D uncertain. Germline V lookup: CDR1 MNHEY, CDR2 SVGAGI. V was pared by 5 bases and J by 4 bases, with 23 bases between. The CDR3 loop spans 17 amino acids.

A word on this clonotype: Since a much larger clone is just one base distant, this may be a read error. The chain is built from TRBV20-1 and TRBJ1-5, with D possibly matching TRBD1 (5 bases). This CDR3 is 14 amino acids long. V dropped 4 bases and J dropped 7 bases, with 17 bases sitting between them. CDR1 is DFQATT, CDR2 SNEGSKA, per germline (reference sequence). This CDR3 is CSAKDGGTGQPQHF. In DNA, the CDR3 is TGCAGTGCTAAAGATGGGGGAACGGGACAGCCCCAGCATTTT.

In the case of this clonotype: A much larger clone is a single base away; this may be a read error. This sequence joins TRBV5-3 and TRBJ1-2, with D unresolved. TRBV5-3 is an ORF, and what it does is uncertain. The CDR3 consists of 16 residues. The CDR3 spells CARPDIVVRKTYGYAF. In nucleotides, the CDR3 is TGTGCCAGACCAGATATAGTGGTGAGAAAGACCTATGGCTACGCCTTC.

With respect to this clonotype: Since a much larger clone is just one base distant, this may be a read error. J is TRBJ2-3 and V is TRBV21-1; the table's TRBD2 call for D was not verified on the DNA. TRBV21-1 is shown as a pseudogene. This CDR3 comprises 17 residues. The CDR3 DNA reads as TGTGCCAGCAGAGCGCACCTAGCTACAGTCATGCAAGATGCGCAGTATTTT. It yields the protein CASRAHLATVMQDAQYF.

In the case of this clonotype: Without the conserved terminal phenylalanine or tryptophan, this CDR3 likely stems from a read error. V is TRBV12-3 or TRBV12-4 and J is TRBJ1-6, with 9 bases identical to TRBD1. Germline trimming cut 9 bases from V and 6 bases from J; bases unmatched to any gene: 9. There are 15 residues in the CDR3. CDR3: CASSADRGINSPLHL. The CDR3 nucleotides read TGTGCCAGTAGTGCGGACAGGGGAATTAATTCACCCCTCCACCTT.

The chain joins TRBV12-3 or TRBV12-4 to TRBJ2-1; TRBD1 or TRBD2 may be the D gene (5 bases each). Trimming pared 6 bases from V and 0 bases from J, leaving 30 bases between. The length of the CDR3 is 21 residues. Here the CDR3 DNA reads TGTGCCAGCAGCCCGCCCCTGGGGGTGGCTACCCAAGGGAGCTCCTACAATGAGCAGTTCTTC. It translates to CASSPPLGVATQGSSYNEQFF.